This T cell receptor beta chain emerged from a study of blood T cell repertoires in COVID-19 (dated by TCRdb to the early 2020s). About the study as a whole: The collaborator samples originated in the United States, Italy and Spain and spanned the acute and convalescent phases of COVID-19. Subjects who had been exposed to COVID-19, were actively infected with it, or had recovered from it provided the deeply sampled blood TCRbeta repertoires that made up the dataset. The sample metadata nearly always contained a de-identified subject ID, COVID-19 status, age in years and sex. Samples came from the ongoing ImmuneRACE study (first 160 participants) plus 1,254 subjects from 6 global collaborators. The prospective study material was composed of cDNA or gDNA derived from T cells, B-cell-depleted T cells, or PBMCs. The repertoires were made available in a free public database intended to serve as a resource for research on the immune response to SARS-CoV-2. Where available, HLA class I and class II types were obtained from metadata supplied by the sample provider rather than from assay-based typing. Summary of the overall study and its limitations: Clinical and demographic metadata were provided uncurated, with the amount varying by source and participant.

The collaborating institutions used their own protocols to collect whole blood in K2EDTA tubes. Collaborator samples were shipped for TCRbeta analysis as frozen whole blood, isolated PBMCs, or DNA extracted from either sample type. On this clone: The target of this receptor is not known. No base quality values were provided; no much bigger clone lies one nucleotide off.

The immunoSEQ Assay, a bias-controlled multiplex PCR, was used to amplify TCRbeta CDR3 regions from genomic DNA. The study's own analysis went as follows. The number of nucleated cells in each sample was estimated by amplification of reference gene primers within the assay. To quantify the absolute abundance of each unique TCRbeta CDR3 rearrangement, sequence reads were collapsed and filtered. For each sample, productive Simpson clonality was calculated by taking the square root of Simpson's diversity index across productive rearrangements. Not all clones reach the TCRdb copy of this immuneACCESS table, which keeps in-frame sequences only. Checked studies attribute under half of the gap to unresolved V genes and leave the rest unexplained. Clone size and V and J calls were adopted from that table, with D and trimming inferred from the DNA. The sample table shows more than 45,000 clones, and about nine tenths are seen once. Together, the top ten hold around 9.8% of the sample.

The clonotype comes from a human donor in a cohort sampled during active COVID-19. Sequencing was carried out using peripheral blood.

In nucleotide form, the sequence is TGCGCCAGCAGCTTGGGGACAGGGGGTTGGACAGATACGCAGTATTTT. Its amino acids are CASSLGTGGWTDTQYF. This sequence uses TRBV5-1 and TRBJ2-3; TRBD1 fits 10 bases in the junction. Relative to germline, V is missing 0 bases and J is missing 3 bases, with 4 bases of the junction outside any gene match. CDR1 SGHRS and CDR2 YFSETQ were looked up in the germline V gene. The CDR3 contains 16 residues, cysteine and phenylalanine counted. The only DNA kept is the CDR3, 48 bases in frame from the first base.